This T cell receptor beta chain was obtained from a study of T-cell reconstitution after alpha-beta-depleted transplantation in children. Study-wide results and caveats: Reported findings indicate that, about two months after transplant, alpha-beta T cells came from several hundred expanded clones, which were derived from non-depleted graft cells. T-cell counts and diversity at one year following transplant were attributed mainly to newly produced T cells. At day 60, the high TCRbeta diversity found in some patients originated from recipient T cells and thymic progenitors that had survived.

This clonotype occurred a few times. The antigen is undetermined. For TCRbeta, the library was prepared with unique molecular identifiers. MiXCR was run by TCRdb on the PCR reads, yielding one entry per CDR3 protein. This sample yields hundreds of thousands of distinct CDR3 sequences, of which 7.5% to 9.5% are seen a single time; 6.3% belongs to the top ten. This sample comprised PBMCs, mostly from graft donor cells, obtained 180 days after TCRalphabeta/CD19-depleted stem cell transplant. The clonotype was recovered from a male patient younger than 18 who had a stem cell transplant for acute lymphoblastic leukemia, so the T cells may come from the graft donor.

This CDR3 reads CASSVGGGVAETQYF. The DNA for the CDR3 is TGTGCCAGCAGCGTAGGGGGGGGGGTGGCAGAGACCCAGTACTTC. The J gene is TRBJ2-5, the V gene TRBV9, with 7 bases identical to TRBD2. The CDR3 sequence is 15 residues long. Per the germline V gene, CDR1 is SGDLS and CDR2 is YYNGEE. V was clipped by 0 bases and J by 4 bases; unmatched bases: 6.